A single count supports the clone carrying this T cell receptor (beta chain). V lost 4 bases and J 0 bases, leaving 15 bases between the germline ends. Germline-derived CDR1 and CDR2 are LGHNA and YNFKEQ. The CDR3 is 17 amino acids. TCRdb passed the 5' RACE reads through MiXCR, listing each CDR3 protein once. The sample consists of 500,000 to 600,000 distinct CDR3 sequences, roughly 18% of them appearing once. The sample comes from a study of T-cell memory formation after mild COVID-19. Input material: PBMCs or a T cell subset sorted from them (not recorded which). The TCR was taken from an adult woman who had mild COVID-19 (a few samples of this study predate the infection). Cell type and time point are not known. The chain uses TRBV4-2 and TRBJ2-2, with D possibly TRBD1 on 6 matching bases. DNA of the CDR3: TGTGCCAGCAGCCCCCTAGCACAGGGAGCGAACACCGGGGAGCTGTTTTTT. Its translation: CASSPLAQGANTGELFF.